The 31 T cell receptor beta chains in this list originate from one sample, sequenced in a study of blood T cells in healthy people across ages. It was with a sample-barcoded 5' primer and a J-beta primer mix that a second PCR of about 6 to 12 cycles was run. MiXCR was run by TCRdb on the 5' RACE reads, yielding one entry per CDR3 protein. The data hold hundreds of thousands of distinct CDR3 sequences, with approximately 35% observed a single time. The sample taken for sequencing was blood. The source is a man aged 18-30 years in good health.

CDR3 coding DNA: TGTGCCGTTACAGGGAGCTCCTATAATTCACCCCTCCACTTT. This encodes CAVTGSSYNSPLHF. J is TRBJ1-6 and V is TRBV28; D is possibly TRBD1 (6 bases). Germline V CDR1 and CDR2: MDHEN, SYDVKM. V shed 11 bases and J shed 0 bases, with 11 bases lying between them. CDR3 length equals 14 residues. Variable domain in full (rest from reference TRBV28 and TRBJ1-6): DVKVTQSSRYLVKRTGEKVFLECVQDMDHENMFWYRQDPGLGLRLIYFSYDVKMKEKGDIPEGYSVSREKKERFSLILESASTNQTSMYLCAVTGSSYNSPLHFGNGTRLTVT.

This clonotype came up a few times. The rearrangement joins TRBV12-3 or TRBV12-4 to TRBJ2-5; 7 bases match TRBD1. J lost 4 bases, V lost 6 bases, and 5 bases had no gene match. CDR3 length: 13 residues. In nucleotides, the CDR3 is TGTGCCAGCAGGGGGACAGAGGGAGAGACCCAGTACTTC. Amino acid sequence: CASRGTEGETQYF.

The CDR3 nucleotides are TGTGCCAGCATGGGGAACACAGATACGCAGTATTTT. Translation: CASMGNTDTQYF. The gene calls are TRBV2 and TRBJ2-3, with D unresolved. The V and J ends lost 7 bases and 2 bases respectively, with 7 bases between them. The length of the CDR3 is 12 residues. The germline CDR1 and CDR2 sequences are SNHLY and FYNNEI.

The sample holds many counts of this clonotype. The chain recombines TRBV12-3 or TRBV12-4 with TRBJ2-4; maybe TRBD1 (5 bases). The CDR3 contains 12 residues. The V end lost 6 bases, the J end lost 4 bases, and 7 bases lay between the germline ends. CDR3: CASSQGKNIQYF. In DNA form, the CDR3 reads TGTGCCAGCAGCCAGGGAAAAAACATTCAGTACTTC.

This chain joins TRBV27 and TRBJ2-3; 16 bases align to TRBD2. The CDR3 is 18 amino acids. Germline V gene sequence: CDR1 MNHEY, CDR2 SMNVEV (reference sequence). Trimming removed 5 bases from V and 2 bases from J; junction bases left unmatched: 7. CDR3 protein: CASSTGLAGGGYTDTQYF. The CDR3 DNA is TGTGCCAGCAGTACGGGACTAGCGGGAGGGGGGTACACAGATACGCAGTATTTT.

This clonotype was seen a handful of times. This chain links TRBV2 with TRBJ2-3; possible D gene TRBD1, 5 bases. The CDR3 contains 18 residues. Germline V gene data show CDR1 as SNHLY and CDR2 as FYNNEI. Trimming left V 2 bases short and J 0 bases short, with 18 bases between. As DNA, the CDR3 is TGTGCCAGCAGTGAAAAAACCTCTCGCGGACATAGCACAGATACGCAGTATTTT. This translates into CASSEKTSRGHSTDTQYF.

This clonotype was counted between two and nine times. This sequence joins TRBV6-5 and TRBJ2-7; 8 bases are shared with TRBD2. Unmatched junction bases numbered 8, after V lost 2 bases and J lost 2 bases. Germline lookup yields CDR1 MNHEY and CDR2 SVGAGI. The CDR3 is 16 residues long. The CDR3 here is CASSYREGSPPYEQYF. The CDR3, as DNA: TGTGCCAGCAGTTACCGGGAGGGATCCCCCCCCTACGAGCAGTACTTC.

This chain links TRBV19 with TRBJ1-1; no firm D call. Germline values: CDR1 LNHDA, CDR2 SQIVND (reference sequence). The CDR3 length is 11 residues. V gave up 10 bases and J gave up 4 bases, with 10 bases separating them. The CDR3 DNA sequence: TGTGCCATCAGGCGCGCCACTGAAGCTTTCTTT. Protein product: CAIRRATEAFF.

This clonotype was picked up many times. CDR3 amino acids: CASSLQNNYGYTF. The CDR3 nucleotides read TGCGCCAGCAGCTTGCAGAATAACTATGGCTACACCTTC. The gene calls are TRBV5-1 and TRBJ1-2; D is ambiguous. CDR1 SGHRS and CDR2 YFSETQ come from the germline V gene. CDR3 size: 13 residues. V gave up 1 base and J gave up 1 base, with 5 bases separating them.

This clonotype was seen a few times. CDR3 DNA sequence: TGTGCCAGCAGTCCTCGGGACACCTTGGGAACTGAAGCTTTCTTT. Amino acids: CASSPRDTLGTEAFF. The chain couples TRBV12-3 or TRBV12-4 to TRBJ1-1, with D maybe TRBD1 (6 bases). V lost 5 bases and J 5 bases, leaving 18 bases between the germline ends. CDR3 length: 15 amino acids.

As DNA, the CDR3 is TGTGCCAGCAGTCCCCTTAGCGTCGGCACCGGGGAGCTGTTTTTT. It yields the protein CASSPLSVGTGELFF. V is TRBV6-5 and J is TRBJ2-2, with D perhaps matching TRBD2 (5 bases). CDR3 length equals 15 residues. V lost 5 bases and J 4 bases, leaving 14 bases between the germline ends. CDR1 is MNHEY and CDR2 is SVGAGI in the germline V gene.

This clonotype was seen only a few times. V and J are TRBV6-2 or TRBV6-3 and TRBJ2-7; 12 bases are a match to TRBD2. The CDR3 loop spans 16 amino acids. Trimming cost V 5 bases and J 3 bases; bases outside gene matches: 8. Germline CDR1 and CDR2: MNHEY and SVGEGT. Written as DNA, the CDR3 is TGTGCCAGCAGTGGAATGAGGACTAGCGGGGACTACGAGCAGTACTTC. Its translation is CASSGMRTSGDYEQYF.

The chain has TRBV7-8 and TRBJ2-1; 10 bases are a match to TRBD1. This CDR3 has 16 amino acids. CDR1 SGHVS and CDR2 FQNEAQ come from the germline V gene. Trimming removed 5 bases from V and 9 bases from J; junction bases left unmatched: 13. CDR3: CASSPSRDRGRSEQFF. The CDR3 DNA reads TGTGCCAGCAGCCCGTCCCGGGACAGGGGACGCAGTGAGCAGTTCTTC. Combining the CDR3 with reference TRBV7-8 and TRBJ2-1 gives the whole variable domain GAGVSQSPRYKVAKRGQDVALRCDPISGHVSLFWYQQALGQGPEFLTYFQNEAQLDKSGLPSDRFFAERPEGSVSTLKIQRTQQEDSAVYLCASSPSRDRGRSEQFFGPGTRLTVL.

This chain joins TRBV2 and TRBJ1-2, with a weak D call TRBD1 (5 bases). Trimming stripped 10 bases from V and 2 bases from J, with 20 bases between. The CDR3 totals 15 residues. Germline CDR1 and CDR2: SNHLY and FYNNEI. The CDR3 region is CAILPLTAPNYGYTF. The CDR3 DNA reads TGTGCCATCCTCCCATTGACAGCTCCGAACTATGGCTACACCTTC.

This rearrangement joins TRBV20-1 to TRBJ1-2, with TRBD1 matching 9 bases. The germline V gene has CDR1 DFQATT and CDR2 SNEGSKA (reference sequence). The CDR3 runs to 12 residues. Losses at the gene ends were 6 bases for V and 7 bases for J; bases not matched to a gene: 6. The CDR3 DNA follows: TGCAGTGCGAACAGGGGGCCCACTGGCTACACCTTC. Translation: CSANRGPTGYTF.

This clonotype appeared many times. This rearrangement joins TRBV5-1 to TRBJ2-4; D possibly matches TRBD1 or TRBD2 (6 bases each). With 0 bases removed from V and 10 bases from J, the gap between germline ends came to 11 bases. The CDR3 loop spans 13 amino acids. Looked up from germline, CDR1 is SGHRS and CDR2 is YFSETQ. The CDR3 DNA reads as TGCGCCAGCAGCTTGGACGGGGGCAGTATTCAGTACTTC. The encoded protein is CASSLDGGSIQYF.

In its sample, this clonotype was seen a few times. The chain recombines TRBV7-6 with TRBJ2-3, with 12 nucleotides matching TRBD2. The CDR3 runs 16 residues. Germline values: CDR1 SGHVS, CDR2 FNYEAQ. V dropped 5 bases and J dropped 4; count of bases not matched to a gene: 7. In DNA, the CDR3 is TGTGCCAGCAGCCCCCGGACTAGCGGGGCACCAGATACGCAGTATTTT. Encoded protein: CASSPRTSGAPDTQYF.

The chain recombines TRBV12-3 or TRBV12-4 with TRBJ2-2; 10 nucleotides align to TRBD1. The CDR3 contains 15 residues. V shed 6 bases and J 5 bases; nucleotides not matched to a gene: 6. The CDR3 protein is CASSPGQGITGELFF. For the CDR3, the DNA is TGTGCCAGCAGCCCGGGACAGGGGATAACCGGGGAGCTGTTTTTT.

The chain couples TRBV5-1 to TRBJ2-5, with D perhaps TRBD1 (6 bases). The CDR3 has 16 residues. Germline lookup yields CDR1 SGHRS and CDR2 YFSETQ. V was cut by 2 bases and J by 3 bases, with 17 bases left in between. CDR3 protein: CASSLPRQGSEETQYF. The CDR3 nucleotides read TGCGCCAGCAGCTTACCACGTCAGGGGAGCGAAGAGACCCAGTACTTC.

Many counts were recorded for this clonotype. The rearrangement joins TRBV20-1 to TRBJ2-7; D unresolved. Trimming stripped 4 bases from V and 7 bases from J, with 20 bases between. The germline CDR1 and CDR2 sequences are DFQATT and SNEGSKA (reference sequence). This CDR3 contains 14 residues. CDR3 loop: CSATPWQDITEQYF. In nucleotides, the CDR3 is TGCAGTGCTACCCCGTGGCAGGATATAACAGAGCAGTACTTC.

This clonotype has a count of ten or more. J is TRBJ2-3 and V is TRBV20-1, with 11 bases aligning to TRBD2. This CDR3 has 15 residues. After removal of 5 bases from V and 0 bases from J, the junction contained 4 bases not matched to a gene. In germline, CDR1 is DFQATT, CDR2 SNEGSKA (reference sequence). CDR3 amino acids: CSASLAGVSTDTQYF. The CDR3 region has the DNA TGCAGTGCTTCACTAGCGGGGGTGAGCACAGATACGCAGTATTTT.

The chain couples TRBV12-3 or TRBV12-4 to TRBJ2-5, with 7 nucleotides matching TRBD1. TRBJ2-7 matches the DNA end more closely, so the J call is doubtful. This CDR3 is 14 amino acids long. Written as DNA, the CDR3 is TGTGCCAGCAGTTTACGAGAGGGGGCAGGCGAGCAGTACTTC. Its protein is CASSLREGAGEQYF.

This chain joins TRBV5-1 and TRBJ2-3; D possibly corresponds to TRBD1 (5 bases). This CDR3 region has 19 residues. Germline assignment: CDR1 SGHRS and CDR2 YFSETQ. V was cut by 4 bases and J by 4 bases, with 28 bases left in between. In nucleotides, the CDR3 is TGCGCCAGCAGCCCAGTCTACGACAGAAAAGTAGGGAATGCAGATACGCAGTATTTT. Translating it yields CASSPVYDRKVGNADTQYF.

V usage is TRBV7-2 and J usage is TRBJ1-2; 9 bases align to TRBD1. V dropped 2 bases and J dropped 4; count of bases not matched to a gene: 5. The CDR3 is made up of 15 amino acids. Germline V gives CDR1 SGHTA, CDR2 FQGNSA. CDR3 nucleotides: TGTGCCAGCAGCTTAAGGACAGGGGATGTCTATGGCTACACCTTC. It codes for CASSLRTGDVYGYTF. Together with reference TRBV7-2 and TRBJ1-2, the CDR3 gives the full variable domain: GAGVSQSPSNKVTEKGKDVELRCDPISGHTALYWYRQSLGQGLEFLIYFQGNSAPDKSGLPSDRFSAERTGGSVSTLTIQRTQQEDSAVYLCASSLRTGDVYGYTFGSGTRLTVV.

This clonotype turned up a few times. J is TRBJ2-2 and V is TRBV29-1; no firm D call. This CDR3 spans 13 amino acids. Trimming removed 4 bases from V and 0 bases from J, with 6 bases in between. The germline CDR1 and CDR2 sequences are SQVTM and ANQGSEA. CDR3 protein: CSVVTANTGELFF. In nucleotides, the CDR3 is TGCAGCGTTGTCACTGCGAACACCGGGGAGCTGTTTTTT.

The CDR3 sequence: CASSWGSGKNEKLFF. For the CDR3, the DNA is TGCGCCAGCAGCTGGGGTTCGGGGAAGAATGAAAAACTGTTTTTT. The chain couples TRBV5-1 to TRBJ1-4, with D unresolved. V was pared by 3 bases and J by 5 bases, with 14 bases between. Germline CDR1 reads SGHRS; CDR2 reads YFSETQ. The CDR3 totals 15 residues.

The chain links TRBV20-1 to TRBJ1-3; D is unresolved. With 3 bases removed from V and 5 bases from J, the gap between germline ends came to 17 bases. The CDR3 totals 15 residues. Germline V CDR1 and CDR2: DFQATT, SNEGSKA (reference sequence). CDR3 DNA: TGCAGTGCTAGTATGTTGCGGCGCTGGAGAAACACCATATATTTT. Translation: CSASMLRRWRNTIYF.

This clonotype was counted ten times or more. The CDR3 sequence is CSASGAYEQYF. CDR3 in DNA: TGCAGTGCTAGCGGGGCCTACGAGCAGTACTTC. This chain joins TRBV20-1 and TRBJ2-7; TRBD2 is a possible D gene (5 bases). Deletions cut 3 bases from V and 2 bases from J, with 5 bases between. The CDR3 spans 11 residues. CDR1 DFQATT and CDR2 SNEGSKA come from the germline V gene (reference sequence).

This sequence joins TRBV4-2 and TRBJ1-6; the D is unclear. Per germline, CDR1 LGHNA and CDR2 YNFKEQ. CDR3 size: 14 residues. The V end lost 1 base, the J end lost 5 bases, and 6 bases lay between the germline ends. The CDR3 DNA is TGTGCCAGCAGCCAAGCCTCAGATAATTCACCCCTCCACTTT. Translation gives CASSQASDNSPLHF.

V usage is TRBV7-2 and J usage is TRBJ1-1, with no clear D. This CDR3 contains 14 residues. Germline CDR1 is SGHTA and CDR2 is FQGNSA. V was clipped by 4 bases and J by 7 bases, with 16 bases between them. The CDR3 loop is CASSSYGEVFEAFF. In nucleotides, the CDR3 is TGTGCCAGCAGCTCTTACGGTGAAGTATTTGAAGCTTTCTTT.

V is TRBV3-1 and J is TRBJ2-3; TRBD2 matches 11 bases. The CDR3 runs 21 residues. V shed 4 bases, J shed 2 bases, and the junction held 20 bases outside the gene matches. Germline V CDR1 and CDR2: LGHDT, YNNKEL (reference sequence). The CDR3 bases are TGTGCCAGCAGCCCCGTAGGGGCTAGCGGGGGGTCAACGTATTACACAGATACGCAGTATTTT. Its protein product is CASSPVGASGGSTYYTDTQYF.